The TCR beta chain under discussion was sequenced for a study of tissue T cells after allogeneic stem cell transplantation. Overall study findings and caveats: Tissue-detected TCR repertoire was only partly captured by blood and spleen T cells.

Using immunoSEQ multiplex PCR, the repertoire was profiled, and TCRdb retains in-frame clones only, with some absent. This sample has about 5,900 clones; 48% occur once, and the top ten carry roughly 36%. By share, this clone counts as medium-sized. What it recognizes is unknown. Mouse gene names apply. As for time point: mouse harvest day 14 after allogeneic transplant. Tail vein injection delivered 10^7 T-cell-depleted bone marrow cells and 10^6 splenic CD5+ T cells. The receptor was derived from a female BALB/c mouse given C57BL/6 T cells with graft-versus-host disease after an allogeneic hematopoietic cell transplant. The sample consisted of gut tissue.

CDR3: CASSLLDKAANSDYTF. The part of the CDR3 DNA that was read is TGTGCCAGCAGTCTGTTAGACAAGGCCGCAAACTCCGACTACACC. This chain links TRBV24 with TRBJ1-2, with D unresolved. The CDR3 is cut off 1 residue early in the read; its end comes from the germline J gene. Germline-derived CDR1 and CDR2 are KGHTA and FRNEEI. The CDR3 length is 16 residues. V lost 1 base and J 0 bases, leaving 12 bases between the germline ends.